This record concerns one T cell receptor (beta chain) sequence. This specimen belongs to a study of blood T cell repertoires in COVID-19. The germline V gene encodes CDR1 SGHRS and CDR2 YFSETQ. The CDR3 loop spans 15 amino acids. V dropped 2 bases and J dropped 4 bases, with 13 bases sitting between them. Profiled with immunoSEQ multiplex PCR; TCRdb holds only in-frame clones, not every one. The sample yields 65,000 to 80,000 clones, more than 75% seen once. The source is a human donor in a cohort sampled during active COVID-19. The V gene is TRBV5-1, the J gene TRBJ1-5; possibly TRBD1 for D (6 bases). Sequencing was done on a sample of peripheral blood. The DNA for the CDR3 is TGCGCCAGCAGCTTCTCAGGGGAGTGGAATCAGCCCCAGCATTTT. It is translated as CASSFSGEWNQPQHF.